The entry below gives a single T cell receptor (beta chain) sequence along with its context. This clonotype is large (0.1 to 1%) in terms of sample share. Its binding antigen is unknown. No qualities accompany the bases; no much larger clone lies one base away. The entry originates in a study of vaccination and CD4 T cells after COVID-19 (dated 2022 in TCRdb). A note on the overall study: SARS-CoV-2 positivity had been established in the convalescent patients by nasal swab PCR, and mild disease was recorded in several of these patients and severe disease in one. Six males and four females were included in the convalescent cohort, with two Hispanic individuals, seven Caucasians, two Asians and one multiracial person represented. Participants got two doses of the Pfizer-BioNTech BNT162b2 vaccine (n=8) or two doses of the Moderna mRNA-1273 vaccine (n=2). Post-COVID blood samples were collected from convalescent patients a median of around 100 days after diagnosis, with a range of about 35 to 170 days. Post-vaccine blood samples were collected a median of approximately 77 days after the second vaccine dose, ranging from roughly 14 to 241 days. Culture stimuli were overlapping spike peptide pools from SARS-CoV-2 and from the common cold coronaviruses HCoV-NL63, HCoV-OC43 and HCoV-229E. In control cultures, a CEFX viral epitope pool was used as positive control, an HIV-1 Nef peptide pool was used as negative control, or no peptide was added. In around 10 COVID-19 convalescent patients and a handful of infection-naive healthy vaccine recipients, researchers compared the spike-specific CD4+ TCR repertoire from before mRNA vaccination with the repertoire from after.

The V end gives up 2 bases and the J end 16 bases, leaving 8 bases in the junction not matched to a gene. The CDR3 runs 12 amino acids, cysteine and phenylalanine included. Only CDR3 DNA is held: 36 bases, read in frame from base 1. Reading the germline V gene gives CDR1 MNHNS and CDR2 SASEGT. Read against the paper, the sample's treatment or condition label means: approximately nine-day PBMC culture with coronavirus spike peptide pools or control peptides (ViraFEST assay). The ViraFEST assay, used in the study, expanded antigen-specific T cells with peptide pools and then identified the expanded clonotypes through TCR sequencing. The convalescent patients' positive SARS-CoV-2 PCR tests fell between March and December 2020, which was before the Alpha, Beta and Delta variants emerged in the United States. Each well held 2 million or so PBMCs cultured in IMDM containing about 5% human AB serum and approximately 9.8 IU/ml IL-2, with 10 ug/ml peptide pools added. On days 3 and 7, half of the culture medium was replaced with fresh IL-2-containing medium. Once the cells had been in culture for roughly 10 days, the EasySep CD4+ T cell isolation kit was used to isolate CD4+ T cells by negative selection. Ficoll-Paque Plus gradient centrifugation was used to isolate PBMCs from whole blood, and the isolated PBMCs were then either used fresh or cryopreserved at -140C. Triplicate wells were generally used for each culture condition.

The method behind the library was PCR. At the Johns Hopkins FTIC core, DNA from the cultured CD4+ T cells underwent TCR sequencing with the Oncomine TCR Beta short-read assay. Genomic DNA was extracted from the cultured CD4+ T cells with the QIAamp micro DNA kit. The Oncomine TCR Beta libraries from cultured CD4+ T cells were pooled using unique dual indexes and then sequenced on an Illumina iSeq 100. The original methods were these. Non-productive sequences were filtered out, and CDR3s that did not start with C, did not end with F or W, or were shorter than 7 amino acids were discarded. The MANAFEST web application was used to identify antigen-specific clonotypes by comparing peptide-stimulated wells against reference wells and other culture wells. Positive clones required FDR below 0.05, an odds ratio above 5, and productive frequency above 0.1% in at least two of three replicate wells. A clonotype counted as cross-reactive if it showed significant expansion both in the SARS-CoV-2 spike wells and in at least one common cold coronavirus spike condition. Similarity between CDR3 sequences was evaluated in R version 3.6.1 using Levenshtein distances (stringdist) and unrooted phylogenetic trees (ape). The public reads were reprocessed in TCRdb via fastp at Q25 and MiXCR, keeping in-frame beta chains. Entries that share a CDR3 protein sequence are merged under the most common genes and DNA. These V and J calls are TCRdb output, not the study's own analysis. The sample records a few thousand distinct CDR3 sequences, around 20% of which are singletons. The leading ten clones occupy 20% to 30% of the sample.

Points the paper makes about the study in general: The median number of SARS-CoV-2-reactive clonotypes rose from about 23 after infection to around 40 after vaccination, but the change was not significant. Nearly all vaccine-specific clones in convalescent patients (304 of 307) were mono-reactive for SARS-CoV-2 spike rather than cross-reactive with common cold coronaviruses. Relatively few convalescent patients were included in the study, and early timepoints after natural infection were not analyzed. In convalescent patients, a median roughly 86% of post-vaccine SARS-CoV-2-reactive clones were detected only after vaccination, suggesting vaccine-specific priming.

The sequence is built from TRBV6-1 and TRBJ1-5; TRBD1 aligns with 7 central bases. This TCR came from a human donor who had recovered from COVID-19. Specimen: CD4+ T cells from blood, cultured in vitro. The CDR3 amino acid sequence is: CASSEPPTGNHF. The DNA sequence is as follows: TGTGCCAGCAGTGAACCTCCGACAGGGAACCATTTT.